This TCR beta chain was observed in a study of beta chain features in type 1 diabetes. Study background: Patients did not differ from healthy donors in age, gender or cell yield. The study, taken as a whole, reports: Researchers report that Type 1 diabetes patients had moderately but significantly shorter TCRB CDR3s across all four CD4+ subsets.

The CDR3 has 13 residues. CDR1 LGHNA and CDR2 YNFKEQ come from the germline V gene. V dropped 1 base and J dropped 6 bases, with 9 bases sitting between them. The entirety of the isolated RNA underwent reverse transcription, so expressed TCRB transcripts were sequenced. Produced via immunoSEQ multiplex PCR; TCRdb's table is partial and in-frame only. The sample records 160,000 or so clones, around 9.7% being singletons. This clone was observed a handful of times. Its antigen remains unidentified. One heparinised blood draw averaging roughly 120 mL was given by each donor. This TCR derives from a woman younger than 45 with type 1 diabetes. V is TRBV4-2 and J is TRBJ1-2; possible D gene TRBD1, 5 bases. Sample: central memory CD4+ T cells from blood. The DNA of the CDR3 is TGTGCCAGCAGCCAAGCGCAGGGAAATGGCTACACCTTC. As protein: CASSQAQGNGYTF.